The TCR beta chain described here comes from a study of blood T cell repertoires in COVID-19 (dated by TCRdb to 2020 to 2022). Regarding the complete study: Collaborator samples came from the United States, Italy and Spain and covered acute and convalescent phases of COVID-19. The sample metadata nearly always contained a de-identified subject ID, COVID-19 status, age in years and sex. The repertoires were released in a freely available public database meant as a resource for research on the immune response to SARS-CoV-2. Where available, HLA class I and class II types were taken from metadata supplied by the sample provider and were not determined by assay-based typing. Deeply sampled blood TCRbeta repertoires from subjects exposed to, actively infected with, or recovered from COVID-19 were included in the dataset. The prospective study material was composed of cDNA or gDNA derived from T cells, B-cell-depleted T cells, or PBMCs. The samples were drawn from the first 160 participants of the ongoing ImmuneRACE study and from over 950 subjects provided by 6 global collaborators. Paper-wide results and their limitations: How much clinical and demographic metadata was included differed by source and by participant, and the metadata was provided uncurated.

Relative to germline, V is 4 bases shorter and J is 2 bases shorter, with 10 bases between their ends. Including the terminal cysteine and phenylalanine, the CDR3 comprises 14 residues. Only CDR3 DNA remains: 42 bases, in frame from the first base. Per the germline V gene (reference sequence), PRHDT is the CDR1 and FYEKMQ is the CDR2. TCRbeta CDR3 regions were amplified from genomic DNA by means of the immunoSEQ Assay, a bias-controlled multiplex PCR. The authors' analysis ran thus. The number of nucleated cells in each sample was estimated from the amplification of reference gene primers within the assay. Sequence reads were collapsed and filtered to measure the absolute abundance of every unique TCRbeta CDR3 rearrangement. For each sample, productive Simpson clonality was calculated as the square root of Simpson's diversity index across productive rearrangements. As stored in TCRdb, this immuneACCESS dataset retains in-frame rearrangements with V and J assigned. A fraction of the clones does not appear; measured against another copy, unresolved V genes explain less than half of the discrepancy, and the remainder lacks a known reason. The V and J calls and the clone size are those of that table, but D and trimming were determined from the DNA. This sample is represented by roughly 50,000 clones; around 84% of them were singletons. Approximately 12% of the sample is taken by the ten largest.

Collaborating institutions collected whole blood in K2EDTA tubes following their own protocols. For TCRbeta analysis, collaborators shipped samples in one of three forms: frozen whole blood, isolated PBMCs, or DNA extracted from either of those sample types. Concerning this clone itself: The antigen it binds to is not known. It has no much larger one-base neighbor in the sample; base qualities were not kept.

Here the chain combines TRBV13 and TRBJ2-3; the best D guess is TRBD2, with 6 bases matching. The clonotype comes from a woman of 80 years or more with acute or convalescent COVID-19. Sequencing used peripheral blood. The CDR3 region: CASSWTTHTDTQYF. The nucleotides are TGTGCCAGCAGCTGGACTACCCACACAGATACGCAGTATTTT.